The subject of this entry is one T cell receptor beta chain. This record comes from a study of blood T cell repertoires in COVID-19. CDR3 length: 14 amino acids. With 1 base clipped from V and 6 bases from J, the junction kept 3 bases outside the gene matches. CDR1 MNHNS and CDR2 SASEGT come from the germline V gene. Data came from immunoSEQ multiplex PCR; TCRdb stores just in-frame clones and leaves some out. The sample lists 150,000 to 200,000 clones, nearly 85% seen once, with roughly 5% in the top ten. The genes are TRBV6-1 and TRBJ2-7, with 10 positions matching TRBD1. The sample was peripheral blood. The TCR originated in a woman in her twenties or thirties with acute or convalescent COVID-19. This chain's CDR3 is CASSEVGQGIEQYF. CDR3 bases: TGTGCCAGCAGTGAAGTGGGACAGGGGATCGAGCAGTACTTC.